This TCR beta chain was sequenced for a study of blood T cell repertoires in COVID-19. Study as a whole: There were acute and convalescent COVID-19 samples, and they came from the United States, Italy and Spain. Sample material is recorded as cDNA or gDNA derived from T cells, B-cell-depleted T cells, or PBMCs.

The germline V gene has CDR1 LNHDA and CDR2 SQIVND (reference sequence). Trimming took 5 bases from V and 3 from J, leaving 10 bases between them. CDR3 length: 13 amino acids. Original handling: Scientists estimated how many nucleated cells there were by amplifying reference gene primers. Profiling relied on immunoSEQ multiplex PCR, and the TCRdb table lists in-frame clones only, not all of them. The V and J calls and clone size are taken from that table; D and trimming were inferred from the DNA. The data show some 150,000 clones, approximately 83% seen once. The sample was peripheral blood. This chain joins TRBV19 and TRBJ1-2; D may be TRBD1 (6 bases). This TCR came from a woman in her sixties with COVID-19, enrolled during active disease. CDR3 protein: CASSLDRDYGYTF. The CDR3 DNA reads as TGTGCCAGTAGTCTGGACAGAGACTATGGCTACACCTTC. Full variable domain (remainder filled in from reference TRBV19 and TRBJ1-2): DGGITQSPKYLFRKEGQNVTLSCEQNLNHDAMYWYRQDPGQGLRLIYYSQIVNDFQKGDIAEGYSVSREKKESFPLTVTSAQKNPTAFYLCASSLDRDYGYTFGSGTRLTVV.